These 19 T cell receptor beta chains came from one sample sequenced in a study of shared clonotypes between healthy human individuals. Here immunoSEQ multiplex PCR was the method, and the copy in TCRdb shows in-frame clones only, minus some. The repertoire includes about 2 million clones, 85% to 95% of them detected once, and 0.95% to 1.5% sits in the top ten. The naive CD8 population came from CD45RO-negative cells selected for CCR7, without terminally differentiated effector memory CD45RA+ cells. Specimen: naive CD8+ T cells sorted from blood. The receptors shown here come from a man between 18 and 35 years old in good health.

The chain uses TRBV4-2 and TRBJ2-1, with a weak D call TRBD2 (5 bases). This CDR3 is 13 amino acids long. Germline V gene sequence: CDR1 LGHNA, CDR2 YNFKEQ. V was trimmed by 0 bases and J by 8 bases, leaving 8 bases between them. CDR3 residues: CASSQEERDEQFF. Written as DNA, the CDR3 is TGTGCCAGCAGCCAAGAAGAGAGGGATGAGCAGTTCTTC.

V is TRBV4-1 and J is TRBJ2-3; 9 positions match TRBD1. The CDR3 totals 14 residues. CDR1 is MGHRA and CDR2 is YSYEKL in the germline V gene. V was clipped by 4 bases and J by 5 bases; unmatched bases: 4. CDR3 sequence reads: CASSRGQGEDTQYF. CDR3 nucleotides: TGCGCCAGCAGCCGGGGACAGGGAGAAGATACGCAGTATTTT.

This rearrangement joins TRBV6-4 to TRBJ2-1; the D gene is possibly TRBD2 (6 bases). V lost 4 bases to trimming and J lost 0 bases, with 10 bases between them. CDR1 is MRHNA, CDR2 SNTAGT, per germline. This CDR3 is 15 amino acids long. CDR3 residues: CASSAGVSSYNEQFF. In DNA form, the CDR3 reads TGTGCCAGCAGTGCGGGGGTGAGCTCCTACAATGAGCAGTTCTTC.

The chain carries TRBV13 and TRBJ1-1, with D maybe TRBD1 (5 bases). Germline V gene data show CDR1 as PRHDT and CDR2 as FYEKMQ (reference sequence). The CDR3 has 15 amino acids. The ends were cut back, 1 base at V and 0 bases at J, with 9 bases in the middle. CDR3 residues: CASSLDGGMNTEAFF. In nucleotides, the CDR3 is TGTGCCAGCAGCTTAGATGGGGGGATGAACACTGAAGCTTTCTTT.

The chain couples TRBV28 to TRBJ1-2, with a weak D call TRBD1 (6 bases). The CDR3 contains 13 residues. The V end was cut by 5 bases, the J end by 4 bases, with 11 bases between. Germline CDR1 MDHEN, CDR2 SYDVKM. CDR3: CASSPWDTYGYTF. In DNA, the CDR3 is TGTGCCAGCAGTCCCTGGGACACCTATGGCTACACCTTC.

In the case of this clone: At the DNA level, this CDR3 is encoded by other sequences in the same sample as well. The V gene is TRBV6-5, the J gene TRBJ2-5; no clear D. Germline V lookup: CDR1 MNHEY, CDR2 SVGAGI. CDR3 length: 13 residues. V shed 0 bases and J shed 0 bases, with 2 bases lying between them. The CDR3 spells CASSYSDQETQYF. CDR3 coding DNA: TGTGCCAGCAGTTACTCTGACCAAGAGACCCAGTACTTC.

Only one count was recorded for this clone. V and J are TRBV27 and TRBJ1-2, with D perhaps matching TRBD1 (6 bases). Per germline, CDR1 MNHEY and CDR2 SMNVEV (reference sequence). V was cut by 6 bases and J by 4 bases, with 15 bases left in between. The CDR3 runs 14 residues. The CDR3 DNA reads as TGTGCCAGCAGCCTATCGGGGGCGACCTATGGCTACACCTTC. Amino acids: CASSLSGATYGYTF.

This clone was seen a few times. The chain uses TRBV4-1 and TRBJ1-5; D remains unclear. The V gene's germline CDR1 is MGHRA and CDR2 YSYEKL. Trimming cost V 3 bases and J 0 bases, with 9 bases left between them. The CDR3 extends over 15 amino acids. CDR3: CASSQSGNSNQPQHF. The DNA of the CDR3 is TGCGCCAGCAGCCAGTCCGGGAATAGCAATCAGCCCCAGCATTTT.

The genes are TRBV27 and TRBJ1-2, with D unresolved. In germline, CDR1 is MNHEY, CDR2 SMNVEV (reference sequence). Trimming cost V 3 bases and J 7 bases, with 12 bases left between them. CDR3 size: 13 residues. CDR3 coding DNA: TGTGCCAGCAGTTTGGGCGCAAGTGGTGGCTACACCTTC. Translated, it gives CASSLGASGGYTF.

The genes are TRBV6-6 and TRBJ1-4, with TRBD1 matching 7 bases. Looked up from germline, CDR1 is MNHNY and CDR2 is SVGAGI (reference sequence). The CDR3 has 15 residues. Trimming cost V 2 bases and J 7 bases; bases outside gene matches: 7. CDR3 residues: CASSYEGALGEKLFF. The CDR3 bases are TGTGCCAGCAGTTACGAGGGGGCGCTCGGTGAAAAACTGTTTTTT.

This chain links TRBV25-1 with TRBJ2-2; possible D gene TRBD1, 6 bases. V gave up 3 bases and J gave up 3 bases, with 11 bases separating them. Germline-derived CDR1 and CDR2 are MGHDK and SYGVNS. The CDR3 runs 15 residues. The DNA for the CDR3 is TGTGCCAGCAGTGACGGTAACAGGGACACCGGGGAGCTGTTTTTT. It specifies CASSDGNRDTGELFF.

The chain uses TRBV5-1 and TRBJ2-2; either TRBD1 or TRBD2 may fit D (5 bases each). Deletions cut 5 bases from V and 0 bases from J, with 11 bases between. Germline-derived CDR1 and CDR2 are SGHRS and YFSETQ. The CDR3 sequence is 15 residues long. The DNA of the CDR3 is TGCGCCAGCAGATACGGGGCCCCGAACACCGGGGAGCTGTTTTTT. As protein: CASRYGAPNTGELFF.

In nucleotides, the CDR3 is TGCGCCAGCAGCCAACGCCCTCCGGACAGGGGTAATGAGCAGTTCTTC. The encoded protein is CASSQRPPDRGNEQFF. This chain links TRBV4-1 with TRBJ2-1; 9 nucleotides agree with TRBD1. Trimming cost V 2 bases and J 7 bases; bases outside gene matches: 9. Germline lookup yields CDR1 MGHRA and CDR2 YSYEKL. This CDR3 spans 16 amino acids.

The V and J genes are TRBV9 and TRBJ2-7; the match to TRBD1 covers 12 bases. The germline gives CDR1 SGDLS, CDR2 YYNGEE. Unmatched junction bases numbered 12, after V lost 3 bases and J lost 2 bases. The CDR3 length is 18 residues. CDR3 bases: TGTGCCAGCAGCGGGGACAGGGGGCACTTAACCGGCCCCTACGAGCAGTACTTC. Protein: CASSGDRGHLTGPYEQYF. Full variable domain (missing parts from reference TRBV9 and TRBJ2-7): DSGVTQTPKHLITATGQRVTLRCSPRSGDLSVYWYQQSLDQGLQFLIQYYNGEERAKGNILERFSAQQFPDLHSELNLSSLELGDSALYFCASSGDRGHLTGPYEQYFGPGTRLTVT.

The chain is built from TRBV9 and TRBJ2-2; D perhaps matches TRBD1 (5 bases). Trimming took 3 bases from V and 4 from J, leaving 16 bases between them. Germline CDR1 and CDR2: SGDLS and YYNGEE. This CDR3 has 16 residues. For the CDR3, the DNA is TGTGCCAGCAGCGGACCAGGGTCAGCGAGCACCGGGGAGCTGTTTTTT. Translated, it gives CASSGPGSASTGELFF.

V is TRBV28 and J is TRBJ2-7; D may correspond to TRBD1 or TRBD2 (5 bases each). The CDR3 runs to 15 residues. The V gene's germline CDR1 is MDHEN and CDR2 SYDVKM. Trimming removed 2 bases from V and 0 bases from J, with 11 bases in between. As DNA, the CDR3 is TGTGCCAGCAGTTTACGGGGCCCCAACTCCTACGAGCAGTACTTC. Its protein is CASSLRGPNSYEQYF.

A remark on this clone: In the same sample, other DNA sequences code for this CDR3. The chain recombines TRBV6-1 with TRBJ2-7; the D is unclear. V was clipped by 1 base and J by 3 bases, with 7 bases between them. CDR3 length: 13 amino acids. Germline V CDR1 and CDR2: MNHNS, SASEGT. The CDR3 DNA reads as TGTGCCAGCAGTGAAGGTGACGGCTACGAGCAGTACTTC. It translates to CASSEGDGYEQYF.

The chain combines TRBV19 with TRBJ1-1; D might be TRBD1 (6 bases). Trimming took 9 bases from V and 3 from J, leaving 17 bases between them. The germline V gene encodes CDR1 LNHDA and CDR2 SQIVND (reference sequence). The CDR3 covers 14 residues. This CDR3 is CASLRWGAHTEAFF. CDR3 bases: TGTGCCAGCCTCCGATGGGGGGCTCACACTGAAGCTTTCTTT.

A single count supports this clone. Here the CDR3 DNA reads TGTGCCAGCAGCTTATCGCTCGGGGCGGGAGAGCAGTACTTC. Residues: CASSLSLGAGEQYF. The J gene is TRBJ2-7, the V gene TRBV7-8, with D possibly being TRBD2 (6 bases). The V end was cut by 2 bases, the J end by 7 bases, with 15 bases between. Germline values: CDR1 SGHVS, CDR2 FQNEAQ. This CDR3 region has 14 residues.